Below are 28 T cell receptor beta chains sequenced from a single sample in a study of shared clonotypes between healthy human individuals. Repertoires were generated with immunoSEQ multiplex PCR, while TCRdb's copy carries only in-frame clones and drops some. The data contain more than 850,000 clones, around 78% of them singletons. Sequencing input: memory CD4+ T cells from PBMCs. Subset here: CD45RA-negative fraction. Source of these receptors: a man aged 18 to 30 in good health. Some clones in this sample may be carry-over from other donors' samples.

In this sample, this clone turned up a few times. The J gene is TRBJ2-7, the V gene TRBV5-4, with no clear D. Between the trimmed V and J ends, which lost 0 bases and 0 bases, there was a span of 7 bases. Germline lookup yields CDR1 SGHNT and CDR2 YYREEE (reference sequence). The CDR3 loop spans 14 amino acids. As DNA, the CDR3 is TGTGCCAGCAGCTTGGACCGGAGCTCCTACGAGCAGTACTTC. It codes for CASSLDRSSYEQYF. Full variable domain (outside the CDR3, taken from reference TRBV5-4 and TRBJ2-7): ETGVTQSPTHLIKTRGQQVTLRCSSQSGHNTVSWYQQALGQGPQFIFQYYREEENGRGNFPPRFSGLQFPNYSSELNVNALELDDSALYLCASSLDRSSYEQYFGPGTRLTVT.

The chain carries TRBV5-5 and TRBJ2-3, with TRBD1 matching 8 bases. CDR3 length: 15 amino acids. V lost 0 bases to trimming and J lost 3 bases; unmatched junction nucleotides: 3. The germline gives CDR1 SGHKS, CDR2 YYEKEE (reference sequence). CDR3 sequence (DNA): TGTGCCAGCAGCTTGGAGACAGGGGTTACAGATACGCAGTATTTT. Translation gives CASSLETGVTDTQYF.

This clone was counted only a few times. The chain recombines TRBV19 with TRBJ1-1; unclear D gene. V lost 8 bases, J lost 3 bases, and 13 bases lay in between. Germline CDR1 is LNHDA and CDR2 is SQIVND (reference sequence). The CDR3 is made up of 13 amino acids. CDR3 nucleotides: TGTGCCAGTGGACCGGACGGTTACACTGAAGCTTTCTTT. This gives the protein CASGPDGYTEAFF.

This chain uses TRBV7-2 with TRBJ1-2; 7 nucleotides align to TRBD1. The CDR3 extends over 16 amino acids. The V segment lost 2 bases and the J segment 2 bases; nucleotides outside the gene matches: 8. Germline CDR1 SGHTA, CDR2 FQGNSA. The CDR3 region is CASSLRGAGGNYGYTF. CDR3 DNA sequence: TGTGCCAGCAGCTTACGCGGGGCAGGGGGGAACTATGGCTACACCTTC.

This clone occurred a few times. The gene calls are TRBV18 and TRBJ2-1; weak D call: TRBD2 (5 bases). The ends were cut back, 2 bases at V and 6 bases at J, with 8 bases in the middle. CDR1 and CDR2 from the germline V gene are KGHSH and LQKENI. The CDR3 runs 13 residues. The CDR3 loop is CASSPGGANEQFF. The CDR3 coding sequence is TGTGCCAGCTCACCAGGAGGAGCCAATGAGCAGTTCTTC.

The V and J genes are TRBV28 and TRBJ2-7, with D perhaps TRBD2 (6 bases). The length of the CDR3 is 15 residues. The germline V gene has CDR1 MDHEN and CDR2 SYDVKM. The germline V and J ends were trimmed by 6 bases and 3 bases, with 18 bases remaining between them. CDR3 DNA: TGTGCCAGCAGACAAACCGGGACTTTTGGCTACGAGCAGTACTTC. Translated: CASRQTGTFGYEQYF.

This clone was seen only a few times. CDR3 in DNA: TGTGCCAGCAGCTCCTGGGGGCAGGGAGGGGCCAACGTCCTGACTTTC. This sequence encodes CASSSWGQGGANVLTF. The chain recombines TRBV7-8 with TRBJ2-6, with D maybe TRBD1 (6 bases). This CDR3 comprises 16 residues. The germline V and J ends were trimmed by 4 bases and 4 bases, with 14 bases remaining between them. From germline, CDR1 is SGHVS and CDR2 FQNEAQ.

This sequence joins TRBV5-6 and TRBJ2-1; D may match TRBD1 or TRBD2 (5 bases each). In germline, CDR1 is SGHDT, CDR2 YYEEEE. This CDR3 is built from 16 residues. The V and J ends lost 4 bases and 0 bases respectively, with 14 bases between them. The CDR3 nucleotides are TGTGCCAGCAGCCAGTTAGGGGAGAGCTCCTACAATGAGCAGTTCTTC. Its protein is CASSQLGESSYNEQFF.

The chain employs TRBV30 and TRBJ1-6; maybe TRBD1 (6 bases). Germline CDR1 and CDR2: GTSNPN and SVGIG (reference sequence). This CDR3 has 16 residues. V was shortened by 3 bases and J by 6 bases, with 18 bases between the two germline ends. The CDR3 DNA reads as TGTGCCTGGAGGAACCCGGGACAACCTTTTAATTCACCCCTCCACTTT. This encodes CAWRNPGQPFNSPLHF.

This chain uses TRBV6-5 with TRBJ1-2; 8 nucleotides line up with TRBD1. With 5 bases clipped from V and 8 bases from J, the junction kept 13 bases outside the gene matches. CDR1 and CDR2 (germline): MNHEY, SVGAGI. The CDR3 length is 15 residues. CDR3: CASSPYGQGGGGYTF. The CDR3 DNA reads TGTGCCAGCAGTCCCTATGGACAGGGAGGTGGCGGCTACACCTTC.

The chain is built from TRBV5-1 and TRBJ1-5; D uncertain. CDR1 and CDR2 from the germline V gene are SGHRS and YFSETQ. This CDR3 is built from 14 residues. V was pared by 0 bases and J by 4 bases, with 8 bases between. The CDR3 DNA reads as TGCGCCAGCAGCTTGGCCAGTGGGAATCAGCCCCAGCATTTT. This sequence encodes CASSLASGNQPQHF.

The chain couples TRBV5-1 to TRBJ1-1; no clear D. Looked up from germline, CDR1 is SGHRS and CDR2 is YFSETQ. This CDR3 region has 17 residues. Trimming took off 0 bases at V and 1 base at J, with 16 bases between the two ends. The CDR3 DNA follows: TGCGCCAGCAGCTTGGCTTTTTTTAGTTCGCGGAACACTGAAGCTTTCTTT. It translates to CASSLAFFSSRNTEAFF.

The chain uses TRBV6-5 and TRBJ1-6; the D is unclear. Trimming cost V 4 bases and J 0 bases, with 10 bases left between them. The CDR3 is 16 residues long. Per germline, CDR1 MNHEY and CDR2 SVGAGI. Here the CDR3 DNA reads TGTGCCAGCAGTTTGGAGTACAGCTCCTATAATTCACCCCTCCACTTT. Translating gives CASSLEYSSYNSPLHF.

V and J are TRBV5-4 and TRBJ2-7, with TRBD1 matching 8 bases. The CDR3 has 16 amino acids. The V gene end was trimmed by 3 bases and the J gene end by 7 bases; junction bases not matched to a gene: 15. Germline CDR1 is SGHNT and CDR2 is YYREEE (reference sequence). CDR3: CASSSPPGQVVREQYF. The DNA for the CDR3 is TGTGCCAGCAGCTCCCCCCCGGGACAGGTTGTTAGGGAGCAGTACTTC.

V and J are TRBV28 and TRBJ1-3, with D hard to call. The CDR3 is made up of 14 amino acids. V lost 6 bases to trimming and J lost 0 bases, with 9 bases between them. Germline assignment: CDR1 MDHEN and CDR2 SYDVKM. The chain's CDR3 is CASSLTVSGNTIYF. The CDR3 coding sequence is TGTGCCAGCAGCCTTACCGTCTCTGGAAACACCATATATTTT.

As for this clone: This sample also contains other DNA sequences that code for the same CDR3. The chain carries TRBV4-3 and TRBJ2-1; D is possibly TRBD1 (5 bases). V was pared by 0 bases and J by 0 bases, with 6 bases between. This CDR3 has 15 residues. The germline V gene has CDR1 LGHNA and CDR2 YSLEER. The CDR3 reads CASSQDTGSYNEQFF. CDR3 DNA sequence: TGCGCCAGCAGCCAAGATACAGGCTCCTACAATGAGCAGTTCTTC.

The chain links TRBV7-7 to TRBJ2-3; 9 nucleotides align to TRBD1. V lost 5 bases, J lost 3 bases, and 6 bases stayed unmatched. This CDR3 region has 15 residues. The germline V gene encodes CDR1 SSHAT and CDR2 FNYEAQ (reference sequence). CDR3 in amino acids: CASSRTGVGTDTQYF. DNA for the CDR3: TGTGCCAGCAGCCGGACAGGGGTAGGGACAGATACGCAGTATTTT.

J is TRBJ2-3 and V is TRBV11-2; 9 bases line up with TRBD2. Trimming removed 5 bases from V and 1 base from J; junction bases left unmatched: 10. This CDR3 has 17 amino acids. Germline assignment: CDR1 SGHAT and CDR2 FQNNGV. The CDR3 DNA is TGTGCCAGCAGCCTAACGAAGACTAGCGGACGCACAGATACGCAGTATTTT. Translation: CASSLTKTSGRTDTQYF.

The chain employs TRBV11-2 and TRBJ2-7, with TRBD1 matching over 9 bases. There are 14 residues in the CDR3. Germline V gene data show CDR1 as SGHAT and CDR2 as FQNNGV. V gave up 5 bases and J gave up 0 bases; unmatched junction bases: 2. The CDR3 DNA reads TGTGCCAGCAGCGAGACAGGGGGCTCCTACGAGCAGTACTTC. This translates into CASSETGGSYEQYF.

The chain uses TRBV18 and TRBJ2-3; 12 bases match TRBD2. From germline, CDR1 is KGHSH and CDR2 LQKENI. The ends lost 5 bases at V and 4 bases at J; junction bases unmatched: 7. This CDR3 spans 16 amino acids. CDR3 protein: CASSAQTSGSADTQYF. The CDR3 DNA sequence: TGTGCCAGCTCAGCCCAGACTAGCGGGAGCGCAGATACGCAGTATTTT.

As to this clone: Other DNA sequences in the same sample also yield this CDR3. The chain joins TRBV5-4 to TRBJ1-5; D is undetermined. Trimming removed 4 bases at V and 4 bases at J, with 9 bases between. The CDR3 totals 13 residues. Germline CDR1 reads SGHNT; CDR2 reads YYREEE (reference sequence). CDR3 amino acids: CASSPGRNQPQHF. In nucleotides, the CDR3 is TGTGCCAGCAGCCCCGGGAGGAATCAGCCCCAGCATTTT.

The chain has TRBV27 and TRBJ2-6; D is ambiguous. Germline V gives CDR1 MNHEY, CDR2 SMNVEV (reference sequence). Trimming shortened V by 5 bases and J by 3 bases, and 14 bases separated the two germline ends. The CDR3 is made up of 16 amino acids. The CDR3 region has the DNA TGTGCCAGCAGTATCCAAAGCGCGCATGGGGCCAACGTCCTGACTTTC. The encoded protein is CASSIQSAHGANVLTF.

This chain links TRBV5-1 with TRBJ1-1; D remains ambiguous. The ends were cut back, 3 bases at V and 1 base at J, with 7 bases in the middle. Looked up from germline, CDR1 is SGHRS and CDR2 is YFSETQ. The CDR3 spans 13 residues. Here the CDR3 reads CASSYARNTEAFF. CDR3 DNA: TGCGCCAGCAGCTACGCAAGGAACACTGAAGCTTTCTTT.

The chain joins TRBV28 to TRBJ1-5; no firm D call. V lost 3 bases to trimming and J lost 8 bases, with 8 bases between them. Germline CDR1 reads MDHEN; CDR2 reads SYDVKM. The CDR3 is made up of 12 amino acids. CDR3 loop: CASSFGPEPQHF. CDR3 bases: TGTGCCAGCAGTTTTGGACCGGAGCCCCAGCATTTT. Full variable domain (outside the CDR3, taken from reference TRBV28 and TRBJ1-5): DVKVTQSSRYLVKRTGEKVFLECVQDMDHENMFWYRQDPGLGLRLIYFSYDVKMKEKGDIPEGYSVSREKKERFSLILESASTNQTSMYLCASSFGPEPQHFGDGTRLSIL.

The rearrangement uses TRBV20-1 and TRBJ2-7, with D perhaps TRBD1 (5 bases). CDR1 and CDR2 from the germline V gene are DFQATT and SNEGSKA (reference sequence). Trimming cost V 6 bases and J 6 bases, with 9 bases left between them. CDR3 length: 10 residues. The CDR3 coding sequence is TGCAGTGCCCAGGGTAGCGAGCAGTACTTC. Translating it yields CSAQGSEQYF.

Concerning this clone: A much larger clone is a single base away; this may be a read error. Other DNA variants within this sample encode the same CDR3. This chain links TRBV7-3 with TRBJ1-1; D uncertain. Trimming took 1 base from V and 1 from J, leaving 7 bases between them. CDR3 size: 14 residues. In germline, CDR1 is SGHTA, CDR2 FQGTGA. The CDR3 DNA reads TGTGCCAGCAGCTTAATGGGTACGAACACTGAAGCTTTCTTT. Amino acids: CASSLMGTNTEAFF.

The chain employs TRBV6-1 and TRBJ1-1, with D possibly being TRBD1 (5 bases). This CDR3 contains 16 residues. Germline V CDR1 and CDR2: MNHNS, SASEGT. V lost 4 bases to trimming and J lost 0 bases, with 15 bases between them. CDR3 sequence reads: CASSVGPGGVNTEAFF. DNA for the CDR3: TGTGCCAGCAGTGTAGGTCCAGGAGGGGTGAACACTGAAGCTTTCTTT.

This clone was counted between two and nine times. In DNA form, the CDR3 reads TGTGCCAGCAGTGAACGAATTGGGGGAGGGGCCTACGAGCAGTACTTC. Its protein product is CASSERIGGGAYEQYF. The chain carries TRBV2 and TRBJ2-7, with 7 positions matching TRBD2. The trim removed 2 bases at V and 2 bases at J, leaving 9 bases unmatched. This CDR3 spans 16 amino acids. Germline values: CDR1 SNHLY, CDR2 FYNNEI.